Listed here are 18 T cell receptor beta chains from one sample, sequenced in a study of blood T cell repertoires in COVID-19. Only in-frame clones appear in the TCRdb table, and some are missing; sequencing was by immunoSEQ multiplex PCR. The profile shows about 400,000 clones, approximately 91% of them singletons. Sequencing was carried out using PBMCs or T cells enriched from blood (not recorded which). All receptors come from a woman aged 40 to 55 with acute COVID-19.

Details on this clone: The same CDR3 can be traced to other DNA sequences in this sample. The rearrangement uses TRBV5-1 and TRBJ2-3; 14 bases are a match to TRBD2. Trimming removed 0 bases from V and 4 bases from J; junction bases left unmatched: 1. The CDR3 covers 16 residues. The V gene's germline CDR1 is SGHRS and CDR2 YFSETQ. The CDR3 is CASSLGLAGGPDTQYF. The CDR3 coding sequence is TGCGCCAGCAGCTTGGGACTAGCGGGGGGGCCAGATACGCAGTATTTT.

V and J are TRBV19 and TRBJ1-2; 9 bases map to TRBD1. Germline V gene sequence: CDR1 LNHDA, CDR2 SQIVND (reference sequence). This CDR3 spans 15 amino acids. Trimming removed 6 bases from V and 3 bases from J; junction bases left unmatched: 8. CDR3 sequence reads: CASSTPRTGDYGYTF. As DNA, the CDR3 is TGTGCCAGTAGCACACCCCGGACAGGGGACTATGGCTACACCTTC.

The CDR3 DNA reads TGTGCCAGCAAAATTAGCGGGGGGGTCTACAATGAGCAGTTCTTC. It is translated as CASKISGGVYNEQFF. The chain carries TRBV6-5 and TRBJ2-1; 11 positions agree with TRBD2. Germline assignment: CDR1 MNHEY and CDR2 SVGAGI. CDR3 length equals 15 residues. V trimming: 7 bases; J trimming: 3 bases; junction bases outside the gene matches: 5.

This chain joins TRBV6-5 and TRBJ2-7, with 7 bases identical to TRBD1. Looked up from germline, CDR1 is MNHEY and CDR2 is SVGAGI. V lost 7 bases, J lost 1 base, and 4 bases stayed unmatched. The CDR3 loop spans 13 amino acids. This chain's CDR3 is CASNRGPSYEQYF. In nucleotides, the CDR3 is TGTGCCAGCAACAGGGGCCCTTCCTACGAGCAGTACTTC.

This rearrangement joins TRBV20-1 to TRBJ1-2; unclear D gene. The CDR3 totals 11 residues. Germline values: CDR1 DFQATT, CDR2 SNEGSKA (reference sequence). V was pared by 7 bases and J by 1 base, with 7 bases between. CDR3 in DNA: TGCAGTGGATCTATTAACTATGGCTACACCTTC. Its translation is CSGSINYGYTF.

This chain links TRBV19 with TRBJ1-5, with TRBD1 matching 7 bases. The J segment lost 4 bases and the V segment lost 3 bases, leaving 6 bases of the junction unmatched. Germline loops: CDR1 LNHDA, CDR2 SQIVND (reference sequence). This CDR3 spans 15 amino acids. CDR3 loop: CASSIGGRGNQPQHF. For the CDR3, the DNA is TGTGCCAGTAGTATTGGGGGCAGGGGGAATCAGCCCCAGCATTTT.

The chain joins TRBV3-1 (or the pseudogene TRBV3-2) to TRBJ2-5; 7 nucleotides agree with TRBD2. V trimming: 1 base; J trimming: 4 bases; junction bases outside the gene matches: 18. The CDR3 sequence is 19 residues long. Per the germline V gene, CDR1 is LGHDT and CDR2 is YNNKEL (reference sequence). In nucleotides, the CDR3 is TGTGCCAGCAGCCAAGGACGACTGAGCGGGGCTGCATCGGTAGAGACCCAGTACTTC. It yields the protein CASSQGRLSGAASVETQYF.

This rearrangement joins TRBV18 to TRBJ1-1; 8 bases line up with TRBD1. V dropped 3 bases and J dropped 1; count of bases not matched to a gene: 4. The germline gives CDR1 KGHSH, CDR2 LQKENI. The CDR3 extends over 15 amino acids. CDR3 amino acids: CASSPAGTGNTEAFF. The CDR3 DNA sequence: TGTGCCAGCTCACCCGCAGGGACAGGGAACACTGAAGCTTTCTTT.

This sequence joins TRBV5-1 and TRBJ2-2; 11 nucleotides agree with TRBD1. The J segment lost 7 bases and the V segment lost 4 bases, leaving 9 bases of the junction unmatched. The CDR3 contains 16 residues. Germline CDR1 is SGHRS and CDR2 is YFSETQ. CDR3 loop: CASSPSGQGGYGELFF. CDR3 coding DNA: TGCGCCAGCAGCCCCTCGGGACAGGGGGGGTACGGGGAGCTGTTTTTT.

The chain recombines TRBV29-1 with TRBJ2-5; D gene ambiguous. Trimming shortened V by 1 base and J by 1 base, and 7 bases separated the two germline ends. Germline assignment: CDR1 SQVTM and CDR2 ANQGSEA. CDR3 length: 13 amino acids. CDR3 region: CSVEGQAQETQYF. CDR3 nucleotides: TGCAGCGTTGAAGGTCAGGCCCAAGAGACCCAGTACTTC.

This chain joins TRBV29-1 and TRBJ1-1, with TRBD1 matching over 9 bases. V shed 4 bases and J 0 bases; nucleotides not matched to a gene: 6. The CDR3 spans 15 residues. Germline V gives CDR1 SQVTM, CDR2 ANQGSEA. CDR3 DNA: TGCAGCGTTGGGGCAAACAGGGGGCTGAACACTGAAGCTTTCTTT. Its translation: CSVGANRGLNTEAFF. Supplemented by reference TRBV29-1 and TRBJ1-1, the full variable domain reads SAVISQKPSRDICQRGTSLTIQCQVDSQVTMMFWYRQQPGQSLTLIATANQGSEATYESGFVIDKFPISRPNLTFSTLTVSNMSPEDSSIYLCSVGANRGLNTEAFFGQGTRLTVV.

J is TRBJ2-5 and V is TRBV15, with D possibly matching TRBD1 (6 bases). Trimming pared 0 bases from V and 5 bases from J, leaving 16 bases between. CDR1 LNHNV and CDR2 YYDKDF come from the germline V gene (reference sequence). The CDR3 is made up of 16 amino acids. The DNA of the CDR3 is TGTGCCACCAGCAGAGATAAACAGGGAGTTCGCGAGACCCAGTACTTC. Its translation: CATSRDKQGVRETQYF.

The chain joins TRBV4-1 to TRBJ2-7, with 8 bases lining up with TRBD1. The CDR3 extends over 15 amino acids. Per the germline V gene, CDR1 is MGHRA and CDR2 is YSYEKL. V dropped 0 bases and J dropped 6; count of bases not matched to a gene: 7. The CDR3 DNA reads TGCGCCAGCAGCCAAGATCCCCCAGGGGGCGGCGAGCAGTACTTC. This sequence encodes CASSQDPPGGGEQYF.

V gene TRBV9 combines with J gene TRBJ2-5; 8 bases are a match to TRBD1. J lost 2 bases, V lost 3 bases, and 6 bases had no gene match. Looked up from germline, CDR1 is SGDLS and CDR2 is YYNGEE. CDR3 size: 15 residues. This CDR3 reads CASSAQGARQETQYF. CDR3 DNA sequence: TGTGCCAGCAGCGCCCAGGGGGCCCGGCAAGAGACCCAGTACTTC.

The chain is built from TRBV5-1 and TRBJ2-2; weak D call: TRBD2 (6 bases). Germline lookup yields CDR1 SGHRS and CDR2 YFSETQ. V shed 0 bases and J shed 9 bases, with 12 bases lying between them. CDR3 length equals 14 residues. The CDR3, as DNA: TGCGCCAGCAGCTTGGGACTAGGAGTGTGGGAGCTGTTTTTT. Translated: CASSLGLGVWELFF.

As to this clone: One junction end does not reproduce the germline sequence, and a read error may be involved. The rearrangement joins TRBV5-6 to TRBJ2-5; 15 bases agree with TRBD2. Per the germline V gene, CDR1 is SGHDT and CDR2 is YYEEEE. CDR3 length: 14 residues. CDR3 residues: CASSVGTSGGRTNF. The CDR3 bases are TGTGCCAGCAGCGTCGGGACTAGCGGGGGGAGGACTAACTTC.

The rearrangement joins TRBV9 to TRBJ2-3; 11 bases fit TRBD2. Per the germline V gene, CDR1 is SGDLS and CDR2 is YYNGEE. V lost 4 bases to trimming and J lost 7 bases; unmatched junction nucleotides: 8. The CDR3 loop spans 15 amino acids. The CDR3 DNA reads as TGTGCCAGCAGCTCCTATAGCGGGGGGGCCAATACGCAGTATTTT. Protein product: CASSSYSGGANTQYF.

This rearrangement joins TRBV6-5 to TRBJ1-6; TRBD1 aligns across 8 bases. There are 15 residues in the CDR3. Germline V gives CDR1 MNHEY, CDR2 SVGAGI. V shed 5 bases and J 6 bases; nucleotides not matched to a gene: 6. For the CDR3, the DNA is TGTGCCAGCAGTCCAGGGGGCAAGGGTAATTCACCCCTCCACTTT. Its protein product is CASSPGGKGNSPLHF.